This T cell receptor (beta chain) was retrieved from a study of Ad26.COV2.S vaccination and SARS-CoV-2 variants. Across the whole study: Once, or twice with 56 days between doses, Ad26.COV2.S was given intramuscularly.

The sample's treatment: 19 received Ad26.COV2.S at low or high dose, single or two shots; 5 received placebo; per-sample allocation not given. It was on day 63 after the first vaccine or placebo injection that samples were taken. This person who donated was an adult of 18-55 years in Boston. Study results and caveats: An underestimation of total T cell responses may have resulted from the TCR breadth and depth analyses.

Sequenced by immunoSEQ multiplex PCR; TCRdb stores in-frame clones only, minus some. The data hold about 480,000 clones, with 87% observed a single time. With regard to this clone: The target antigen is unknown.

Trimming left V 6 bases short and J 4 bases short, with 7 bases between. This CDR3 comprises 11 residues. CDR1 and CDR2 (germline): MNHEY, SVGAGI. The material sequenced was peripheral blood, taken in a trial of Ad26.COV2.S vaccine versus placebo. The source of this sequence is a person aged 18-65 years who received the Ad26.COV2.S COVID-19 vaccine or a placebo. This chain joins TRBV6-5 and TRBJ2-7; D ambiguous. The DNA for the CDR3 is TGTGCCAGCAGGTTAGGTTACGAGCAGTACTTC. This sequence encodes CASRLGYEQYF.